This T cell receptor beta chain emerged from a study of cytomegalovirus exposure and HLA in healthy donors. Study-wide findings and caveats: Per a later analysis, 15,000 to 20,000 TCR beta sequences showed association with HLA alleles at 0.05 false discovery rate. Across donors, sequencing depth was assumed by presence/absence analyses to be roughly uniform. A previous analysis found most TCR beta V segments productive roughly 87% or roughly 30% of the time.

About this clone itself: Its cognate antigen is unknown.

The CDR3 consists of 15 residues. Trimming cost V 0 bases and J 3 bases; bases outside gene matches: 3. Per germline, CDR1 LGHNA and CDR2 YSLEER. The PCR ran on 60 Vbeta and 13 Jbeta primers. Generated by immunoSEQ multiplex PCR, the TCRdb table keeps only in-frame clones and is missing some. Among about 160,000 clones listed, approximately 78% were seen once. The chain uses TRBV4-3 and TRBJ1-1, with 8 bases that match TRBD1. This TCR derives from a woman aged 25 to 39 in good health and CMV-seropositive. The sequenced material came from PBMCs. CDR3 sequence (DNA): TGCGCCAGCAGCCAAGACGAACAGGGGGACACTGAAGCTTTCTTT. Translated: CASSQDEQGDTEAFF.